This note documents a single T cell receptor beta chain sequence. Its antigen is not known. Germline V gene lookup returns CDR1 SGHDN and CDR2 FVKESK. The CDR3 is 17 amino acids. The data belong to a study of T cells expressing NK-cell markers. Overall study context: Sorted T-cell subsets CD3+CD56+NKG2C+, CD3+CD56+NKG2C- and CD3+CD56-NKG2C+ were TCR beta-sequenced.

The study's findings and limits: Among CD8+ T cells from five or six donors, dominant NKG2C+ clonotypes accounted for roughly 1.0-8%.

5'RACE template switching built TCR beta cDNA with unique molecular identifiers. Following a re-call of the 5' RACE reads, TCRdb has one entry per CDR3 protein and lacks DNA. Its clone listing holds 550,000 or so distinct CDR3 sequences. The receptor was isolated from a man aged 18 to 35 in good health. Sequenced input: blood T cells: a sorted CD56 or NKG2C T cell subset, CD4+ or CD8+ T cells, or bulk PBMC T cells (not recorded which). This chain joins TRBV14 and TRBJ2-1; TCRdb selects TRBD2, and the lack of DNA leaves this call unchecked. This chain's CDR3 is CASSNRITSGRASEQFF.